These T cell receptor beta chains were read from a single sample in a study of shared clonotypes between healthy human individuals. The repertoire was sequenced with immunoSEQ multiplex PCR; TCRdb's copy has only in-frame clones and lacks some. The sample shows over 2,000,000 clones, 93% of them seen only once. Sequenced input: naive CD8+ T cells from PBMCs. These receptors came from a man in his late teens or twenties in good health. Some clones in this sample may be carry-over from other donors' samples. The CDR3 runs from the conserved cysteine through the conserved F or W. D genes are given only for firm matches. Clone size is not always given. Where it is, it says once, few, many or a class for expanded clones.

cdr3_nt,cdr3_aa,v_call,clone_size,j_call,d_call
TGTGCCAGCAGTTACGGGACTTCCTACGAGCAGTACTTC,CASSYGTSYEQYF,TRBV7-9,.,TRBJ2-7,.
TGTGCCAGCAGCGTAGATGAGGACCCCCGGGAGACCCAGTACTTC,CASSVDEDPRETQYF,TRBV9,.,TRBJ2-5,.
TGTGCCAGCAGTTCGACTCCTTATAGCTACAATGAGCAGTTCTTC,CASSSTPYSYNEQFF,TRBV2,.,TRBJ2-1,.
TGTGCCAGCAGTTTTCCTTCCGACCTATACGCTGAAGCTTTCTTT,CASSFPSDLYAEAFF,TRBV28,.,TRBJ1-1,.
TGTGCCAGCAGTCCGCCCGGGTACAATGAGCAGTTCTTC,CASSPPGYNEQFF,TRBV28,.,TRBJ2-1,.
TGTGCCAGCGGTCTGGGGGCGCTCAACGAGCAGTACTTC,CASGLGALNEQYF,TRBV7-9,once,TRBJ2-7,.
TGTGCCAGCTCACACGGACAGGGGGCAAGCACCCGAAAAGACACTGAAGCTTTCTTT,CASSHGQGASTRKDTEAFF,TRBV18,.,TRBJ1-1,TRBD1
TGTGCCAGCAGAGCCCGGGGGAAGGGCTATGGCTACACCTTC,CASRARGKGYGYTF,TRBV27,.,TRBJ1-2,.
TGTGCCAGCACCTTGGTCCAAGGGGCAGAACACCAAGATACGCAGTATTTT,CASTLVQGAEHQDTQYF,TRBV7-2,once,TRBJ2-3,.
TGTGCCAGCAAGTTGCGGGAGGGCTACGAGCAGTACTTC,CASKLREGYEQYF,TRBV5-4,.,TRBJ2-7,TRBD2
TGTGCCAGCAGCTCCCTGGGGGGGCTAGAGACCCAGTACTTC,CASSSLGGLETQYF,TRBV11-2,.,TRBJ2-5,.
TGTGCCAGCAGCTTAGCGTCGGTTAGCAATCAGCCCCAGCATTTT,CASSLASVSNQPQHF,TRBV7-2,.,TRBJ1-5,.
TGTGCCAGTAGTATTAGAGCGGGAGGTAACTACAATGAGCAGTTCTTC,CASSIRAGGNYNEQFF,TRBV19,.,TRBJ2-1,TRBD2
TGTGCCACTCTACCCTCACAGGGGGCAATGAGTGAGCAGTTCTTC,CATLPSQGAMSEQFF,TRBV19,.,TRBJ2-1,TRBD1
TGTGCCAGCAGCTTGTTGGTCCCTTCGTACACTGAAGCTTTCTTT,CASSLLVPSYTEAFF,TRBV5-8,.,TRBJ1-1,.
TGTGCCAGTAGTTCACCGGGACAGAGCTCCTACGAGCAGTACTTC,CASSSPGQSSYEQYF,TRBV19,.,TRBJ2-7,TRBD1
TGCAGCGCCTCAATAGCGGGAGCTTCCGGGGAGCTGTTTTTT,CSASIAGASGELFF,TRBV29-1,few,TRBJ2-2,TRBD2
TGTGCCAGCAGCGTAGGCAGCGGGAGGACCCTCTACGAGCAGTACTTC,CASSVGSGRTLYEQYF,TRBV9,.,TRBJ2-7,TRBD2
TGTGCCAGCAGCGCGGGACTAAACAATGAGCAGTTCTTC,CASSAGLNNEQFF,TRBV9,.,TRBJ2-1,TRBD2
TGTGCCAGCAGTGTATCCAGGGTTCCAGGCTATGGCTACACCTTC,CASSVSRVPGYGYTF,TRBV27,.,TRBJ1-2,.
TGTGCCAGCAGCACCGGACAGAGGGGGGACGGCTACACCTTC,CASSTGQRGDGYTF,TRBV5-6,.,TRBJ1-2,.
TGTGCCATCCTCACTAGCGGGAGCTTTTCCTACGAGCAGTACTTC,CAILTSGSFSYEQYF,TRBV2,.,TRBJ2-7,TRBD2
TGTGCCAGCAGCACAAGACAGAGCTCCTACAATGAGCAGTTCTTC,CASSTRQSSYNEQFF,TRBV7-7,.,TRBJ2-1,.
TGTGCCAGCAGTGAATGGGACAGGGAAAACCACGAGCAGTACTTC,CASSEWDRENHEQYF,TRBV6-1,.,TRBJ2-7,TRBD1
TGTGCCAGCAGGAGGGCTACCGGGGAGCTGTTTTTT,CASRRATGELFF,TRBV28,.,TRBJ2-2,.
TGTGCCAGCAGTTATGGGCCGGATACGCAGTATTTT,CASSYGPDTQYF,TRBV6-5,.,TRBJ2-3,.
TGTGCCAGCAGTTTAGTGGGGACAGTATCCTACGAGCAGTACTTC,CASSLVGTVSYEQYF,TRBV27,.,TRBJ2-7,TRBD1
TGTGCCAGCAGCTTGGGACAGAATGGAAACACCATATATTTT,CASSLGQNGNTIYF,TRBV7-9,.,TRBJ1-3,TRBD1
TGTGCCAGCAGTTTGTTTAGCGTCAATGAGCAGTTCTTC,CASSLFSVNEQFF,TRBV27,.,TRBJ2-1,.
TGTGCCAGCAGTTTAGTAGGCGCCTACGAGCAGTACTTC,CASSLVGAYEQYF,TRBV28,.,TRBJ2-7,.
TGTGCCAGCAGTGAGGTGGTGGCGGGAGTCGGGGATACGCAGTATTTT,CASSEVVAGVGDTQYF,TRBV9,once,TRBJ2-3,TRBD2
TGTGCCAGCAGCCCGGGACAGGGGTCTGAAGCTTTCTTT,CASSPGQGSEAFF,TRBV5-6,.,TRBJ1-1,TRBD1
TGTGCCAGCAGTGGTACAGCTGGGGACTACGAGCAGTACTTC,CASSGTAGDYEQYF,TRBV6-4,.,TRBJ2-7,.